The 10 T cell receptor beta chains given below trace back to one sample, sequenced in a study of beta chain features in type 1 diabetes. As every portion of the isolated RNA was reverse transcribed, the sequencing read expressed TCRB transcripts. The repertoire was sequenced with immunoSEQ multiplex PCR; TCRdb's copy has only in-frame clones and lacks some. Of about 710,000 clones detected, about 14% appear once; the ten largest clones hold just under 0.04%. No antigen has been assigned to these receptors. Whole-study findings and limits: For Type 1 diabetes patients, all four CD4+ subsets carried TCRB CDR3s that were moderately but significantly shorter.

The source material was naive CD4+ T cells from blood. The receptors come from a man aged 18 to 35 with type 1 diabetes.

This clone was seen more than once but under ten times. The CDR3 DNA reads as TGCGCCAGCAGCAAACAACCGCAGGGGTCAGGAGAGACCCAGTACTTC. It specifies CASSKQPQGSGETQYF. The chain combines TRBV5-1 with TRBJ2-5; possibly TRBD1 for D (6 bases). V gave up 4 bases and J gave up 4 bases, with 20 bases separating them. The length of the CDR3 is 16 residues. The germline gives CDR1 SGHRS, CDR2 YFSETQ.

V usage is TRBV30 and J usage is TRBJ2-5; 9 bases align to TRBD1. V lost 4 bases and J lost 5; bases outside the gene matches: 11. Germline values: CDR1 GTSNPN, CDR2 SVGIG (reference sequence). The CDR3 totals 15 residues. The CDR3 sequence: CAWTRGTGNLETQYF. The CDR3, as DNA: TGTGCCTGGACGAGGGGGACAGGGAACTTGGAGACCCAGTACTTC.

The rearrangement links TRBV2 to TRBJ1-2, with unresolved D. Germline CDR1 and CDR2: SNHLY and FYNNEI. Trimming took off 0 bases at V and 8 bases at J, with 10 bases between the two ends. There are 13 residues in the CDR3. For the CDR3, the DNA is TGTGCCAGCAGTGAAGCGCTTAGGGAGGGCTACACCTTC. This sequence encodes CASSEALREGYTF.

The table lists this clone with a few counts. The chain uses TRBV6-1 and TRBJ2-5; the match to TRBD1 covers 8 bases. Trimming at V came to 4 bases and at J to 4 bases, leaving 2 bases not matched to a gene. This CDR3 contains 13 residues. Germline CDR1 and CDR2: MNHNS and SASEGT. CDR3 residues: CASSADRAETQYF. For the CDR3, the DNA is TGTGCCAGCAGTGCGGACAGGGCAGAGACCCAGTACTTC.

V usage is TRBV28 and J usage is TRBJ2-2; D call uncertain. Germline V gene sequence: CDR1 MDHEN, CDR2 SYDVKM. The CDR3 has 15 amino acids. V gave up 1 base and J gave up 3 bases, with 9 bases separating them. The CDR3 nucleotides are TGTGCCAGCAGTTTATATCGACGGGACACCGGGGAGCTGTTTTTT. The encoded protein is CASSLYRRDTGELFF.

The chain couples TRBV29-1 to TRBJ2-7; 8 nucleotides line up with TRBD2. Germline values: CDR1 SQVTM, CDR2 ANQGSEA. The CDR3 runs to 13 residues. J lost 2 bases, V lost 7 bases, and 7 bases had no gene match. CDR3 in DNA: TGCAGCGCTACTAGCGGCCTCACCTACGAGCAGTACTTC. The encoded protein is CSATSGLTYEQYF.

This clone was found a few times. The rearrangement links TRBV6-6 to TRBJ1-4, with 8 positions matching TRBD1. Germline CDR1 is MNHNY and CDR2 is SVGAGI (reference sequence). Germline trimming cut 5 bases from V and 7 bases from J; bases unmatched to any gene: 9. This CDR3 spans 15 amino acids. This CDR3 is CASSGRQGFGEKLFF. Written as DNA, the CDR3 is TGTGCCAGCAGTGGTCGACAGGGGTTCGGTGAAAAACTGTTTTTT.

The chain recombines TRBV13 with TRBJ2-1, with 10 bases identical to TRBD2. CDR3 length equals 17 residues. Looked up from germline, CDR1 is PRHDT and CDR2 is FYEKMQ (reference sequence). V shed 4 bases, J shed 3 bases, and the junction held 9 bases outside the gene matches. CDR3: CASSSLDRLAGYNEQFF. CDR3 DNA: TGTGCCAGCAGCTCTCTAGATCGACTAGCGGGCTACAATGAGCAGTTCTTC.

The genes are TRBV2 and TRBJ1-4; D gene uncertain. The CDR3 length is 14 residues. Germline values: CDR1 SNHLY, CDR2 FYNNEI. V was cut by 4 bases and J by 5 bases, with 11 bases left in between. CDR3 nucleotides: TGTGCCAGCAGTGCTTTGGTGGCAAATGAAAAACTGTTTTTT. Translating gives CASSALVANEKLFF.

This chain joins TRBV18 and TRBJ1-1; the D is unclear. V shed 6 bases and J shed 0 bases, with 8 bases lying between them. CDR1 and CDR2 (germline): KGHSH, LQKENI. The CDR3 sequence is 13 residues long. The CDR3 nucleotides read TGTGCCAGCTCTCAGACGGTGAACACTGAAGCTTTCTTT. Translation: CASSQTVNTEAFF.